A selection of T cell receptor beta chains follows, all from one sample in a study of graft-versus-host responses after intestinal transplantation. Clones were sequenced by immunoSEQ multiplex PCR, and TCRdb holds only the in-frame ones, with some missing. The repertoire holds approximately 19,000 clones, with roughly 80% as singletons. The input for sequencing was PBMCs, taken 14 days after transplant. Receptors were obtained from a human patient who received an intestinal transplant, so some T cells may come from the graft donor. Each CDR3 is given with its conserved first and last residue. A D gene is named only where the DNA matches it firmly. Some rows mark clone size as missing; the rest say once, few, many or name a class of expanded clone.

j_call clone_size d_call v_call cdr3_aa cdr3_nt
TRBJ2-3 . TRBD1 TRBV4-1 CASSQVRTGGTDTQYF TGCGCCAGCAGCCAAGTAAGGACAGGGGGCACAGATACGCAGTATTTT
TRBJ1-1 . . TRBV27 CASSPPRGSEAFF TGTGCCAGCAGTCCCCCCCGCGGCTCTGAAGCTTTCTTT
TRBJ2-1 . TRBD2 TRBV9 CASSVGASGGASEQFF TGTGCCAGCAGCGTAGGGGCTAGCGGGGGGGCCAGTGAGCAGTTCTTC
TRBJ2-5 . . TRBV30 CAWSVWGVQETQYF TGTGCCTGGAGTGTATGGGGGGTCCAGGAGACCCAGTACTTC
TRBJ1-1 . . TRBV25-1 CASSEDPAELNTEAFF TGTGCCAGCAGTGAAGACCCTGCAGAATTAAACACTGAAGCTTTCTTT
TRBJ2-7 once TRBD2 TRBV15 CATSRVPSGRSSYEQYF TGTGCCACCAGCAGGGTGCCTAGCGGGAGGTCCTCCTACGAGCAGTACTTC
TRBJ2-3 . TRBD2 TRBV28 CASSIIGRGSTDTQYF TGTGCCAGCAGTATCATAGGGCGGGGGAGCACAGATACGCAGTATTTT
TRBJ1-2 . TRBD1 TRBV5-5 CASSQQGEFNYGYTF TGTGCCAGCAGCCAACAGGGGGAGTTTAACTATGGCTACACCTTC
TRBJ2-3 . TRBD1 TRBV5-1 CASSLAGTGGTDTQYF TGCGCCAGCAGCTTGGCGGGGACAGGGGGCACAGATACGCAGTATTTT
TRBJ1-1 . . TRBV6-5 CASSSMEVGAFF TGTGCCAGCAGTTCTATGGAGGTGGGGGCTTTCTTT